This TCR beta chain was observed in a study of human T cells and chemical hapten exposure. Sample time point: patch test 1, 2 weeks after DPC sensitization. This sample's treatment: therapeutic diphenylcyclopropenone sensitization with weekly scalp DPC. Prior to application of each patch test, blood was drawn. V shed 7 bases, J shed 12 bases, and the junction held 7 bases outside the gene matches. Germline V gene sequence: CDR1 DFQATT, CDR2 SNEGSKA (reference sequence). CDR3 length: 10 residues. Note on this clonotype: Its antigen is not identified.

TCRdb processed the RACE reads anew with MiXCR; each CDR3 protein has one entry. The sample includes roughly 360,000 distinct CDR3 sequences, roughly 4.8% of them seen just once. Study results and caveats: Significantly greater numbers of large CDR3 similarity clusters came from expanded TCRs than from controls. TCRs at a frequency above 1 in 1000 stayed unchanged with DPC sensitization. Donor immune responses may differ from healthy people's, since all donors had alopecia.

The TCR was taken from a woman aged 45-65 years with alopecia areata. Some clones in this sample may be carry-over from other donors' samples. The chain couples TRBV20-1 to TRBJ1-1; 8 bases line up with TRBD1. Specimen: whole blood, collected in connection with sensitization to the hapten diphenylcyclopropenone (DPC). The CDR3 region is CSVPDRVSFF. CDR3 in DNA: TGCAGTGTCCCGGACAGGGTATCTTTCTTT.